These 27 T cell receptor beta chains share one sample of origin, sequenced in a study of OX40 agonist ivuxolimab in advanced cancers. This table comes from immunoSEQ multiplex PCR, and its TCRdb copy is limited to in-frame clones, with some not included. The data hold 45,000 to 60,000 clones, with around 84% observed a single time. The specimen comprised CD4+ or CD8+ T cells sorted from blood, sampled in a trial of the OX40 agonist ivuxolimab. These receptors all stem from an adult with an advanced solid tumor such as melanoma, head and neck, liver or kidney cancer.

The chain carries TRBV7-3 and TRBJ2-1, with a possible D match to TRBD1 (5 bases). Trimming took 4 bases from V and 5 from J, leaving 12 bases between them. Germline CDR1 and CDR2: SGHTA and FQGTGA. The CDR3 length is 14 residues. This CDR3 is CASSSQGSDNEQFF. The CDR3 coding sequence is TGTGCCAGCAGCTCTCAGGGATCAGACAATGAGCAGTTCTTC.

The V call is TRBV6-5, the J call TRBJ2-7, with TRBD2 as a possible D gene (5 bases). Between the trimmed V and J ends, which lost 2 bases and 2 bases, there was a span of 7 bases. Germline-derived CDR1 and CDR2 are MNHEY and SVGAGI. The length of the CDR3 is 13 residues. DNA of the CDR3: TGTGCCAGCAGTTACGCGGGCGCCTACGAGCAGTACTTC. Its translation is CASSYAGAYEQYF.

The chain links TRBV7-9 to TRBJ2-7; TRBD1 might be the D (5 bases). Trimming cost V 5 bases and J 0 bases, with 14 bases left between them. From germline, CDR1 is SEHNR and CDR2 FQNEAQ (reference sequence). This CDR3 is built from 15 residues. The CDR3 bases are TGTGCCAGCAGCCCAAGCAGGGTCCTCTCCTACGAGCAGTACTTC. Translated: CASSPSRVLSYEQYF.

The gene calls are TRBV6-6 and TRBJ2-7, with 11 positions matching TRBD2. Trimming at V came to 6 bases and at J to 2 bases, leaving 6 bases not matched to a gene. This CDR3 has 15 residues. The germline gives CDR1 MNHNY, CDR2 SVGAGI (reference sequence). The chain's CDR3 is CASRFTSGSTYEQYF. CDR3 in DNA: TGTGCCAGCAGGTTTACTAGCGGGAGTACCTACGAGCAGTACTTC.

CDR3 DNA: TGCGCCAGCAGCCAAGTAATGGGACAGGCTGCTGGAAACACCATATATTTT. Its translation is CASSQVMGQAAGNTIYF. The V gene is TRBV4-1, the J gene TRBJ1-3, with 8 nucleotides matching TRBD1. Per the germline V gene, CDR1 is MGHRA and CDR2 is YSYEKL. The CDR3 spans 17 residues. V was pared by 1 base and J by 2 bases, with 7 bases of the junction left unmatched.

The chain links TRBV5-1 to TRBJ2-7, with TRBD2 matching over 15 bases. From germline, CDR1 is SGHRS and CDR2 YFSETQ. This CDR3 comprises 17 residues. V lost 0 bases and J lost 6; bases outside the gene matches: 7. The CDR3 reads CASSLEVSGLAGGEQYF. As DNA, the CDR3 is TGCGCCAGCAGCTTGGAGGTATCGGGACTAGCGGGAGGCGAGCAGTACTTC.

The J gene is TRBJ2-5, the V gene TRBV27; TRBD1 matches at 11 bases. Germline CDR1 is MNHEY and CDR2 is SMNVEV (reference sequence). The ends lost 3 bases at V and 5 bases at J; junction bases unmatched: 5. CDR3 length: 15 residues. The CDR3 sequence is CASSLGTGGMETQYF. CDR3 coding DNA: TGTGCCAGCAGTTTGGGGACAGGGGGTATGGAGACCCAGTACTTC.

This clone was counted between two and nine times. This chain connects TRBV11-2 to TRBJ1-5; D possibly corresponds to TRBD1 (5 bases). This CDR3 region has 14 residues. V was shortened by 1 base and J by 6 bases, with 10 bases between the two germline ends. Germline V CDR1 and CDR2: SGHAT, FQNNGV. In nucleotides, the CDR3 is TGTGCCAGCAGCTTAGGCCCGCAGGGTCAGCCCCAGCATTTT. It translates to CASSLGPQGQPQHF.

V is TRBV6-1 and J is TRBJ2-2; TRBD2 aligns across 10 bases. Germline values: CDR1 MNHNS, CDR2 SASEGT. This CDR3 region has 15 residues. Trimming at V came to 6 bases and at J to 3 bases, leaving 4 bases not matched to a gene. This chain's CDR3 is CASRGLAGDTGELFF. The CDR3 coding sequence is TGTGCCAGCAGGGGCCTAGCGGGAGACACCGGGGAGCTGTTTTTT.

Written as DNA, the CDR3 is TGTGCCAGCAGCGTTGGGTGGGGGGATCGGAACACTGAAGCTTTCTTT. Translated, it gives CASSVGWGDRNTEAFF. This chain joins TRBV9 and TRBJ1-1, with a tentative D call TRBD1 (5 bases). V was trimmed by 2 bases and J by 1 base, leaving 15 bases between them. Germline CDR1 is SGDLS and CDR2 is YYNGEE. This CDR3 comprises 16 residues.

The chain carries TRBV9 and TRBJ2-1; D not certain. Deletions cut 0 bases from V and 4 bases from J, with 5 bases between. This CDR3 is built from 13 residues. Germline CDR1 SGDLS, CDR2 YYNGEE. CDR3 amino acids: CASSVEAYNEQFF. CDR3 nucleotides: TGTGCCAGCAGCGTAGAGGCTTACAATGAGCAGTTCTTC. The full variable domain, in which reference TRBV9 and TRBJ2-1 provide the parts outside the CDR3, is DSGVTQTPKHLITATGQRVTLRCSPRSGDLSVYWYQQSLDQGLQFLIQYYNGEERAKGNILERFSAQQFPDLHSELNLSSLELGDSALYFCASSVEAYNEQFFGPGTRLTVL.

This clone appeared a single time. The CDR3 coding sequence is TGTGCCAGTAGTATGGGGACGGACCATTACTTC. The encoded protein is CASSMGTDHYF. The chain employs TRBV19 and TRBJ2-7, with D perhaps TRBD1 or TRBD2 (5 bases each). Between the trimmed V and J ends, which lost 3 bases and 13 bases, there was a span of 13 bases. Germline lookup yields CDR1 LNHDA and CDR2 SQIVND (reference sequence). CDR3 size: 11 residues.

In this sample, this clone turned up once. V is TRBV29-1 and J is TRBJ1-3; possibly TRBD1 for D (6 bases). Per the germline V gene, CDR1 is SQVTM and CDR2 is ANQGSEA. V was cut by 4 bases and J by 0 bases, with 13 bases left in between. This CDR3 has 15 residues. The CDR3 reads CSVVSRDNSGNTIYF. The CDR3 coding sequence is TGCAGCGTTGTTAGCCGGGACAACTCTGGAAACACCATATATTTT.

J is TRBJ2-7 and V is TRBV27; possible D gene TRBD2, 6 bases. The CDR3 has 15 amino acids. Looked up from germline, CDR1 is MNHEY and CDR2 is SMNVEV (reference sequence). The V end lost 0 bases, the J end lost 3 bases, and 12 bases lay between the germline ends. CDR3 protein: CASSLSTGGDYEQYF. The CDR3 region has the DNA TGTGCCAGCAGTTTATCGACCGGGGGTGACTACGAGCAGTACTTC.

The genes are TRBV11-3 and TRBJ2-6; D unresolved. V lost 5 bases to trimming and J lost 3 bases, with 5 bases between them. This CDR3 is built from 13 residues. Germline CDR1 reads SGHNT; CDR2 reads YENEEA. This CDR3 reads CASSPRGANVLTF. As DNA, the CDR3 is TGTGCCAGCAGCCCCCGTGGGGCCAACGTCCTGACTTTC. Using reference TRBV11-3 and TRBJ2-6 for the parts outside the CDR3, the full variable domain is EAGVVQSPRYKIIEKKQPVAFWCNPISGHNTLYWYLQNLGQGPELLIRYENEEAVDDSQLPKDRFSAERLKGVDSTLKIQPAELGDSAVYLCASSPRGANVLTFGAGSRLTVL.

This chain links TRBV10-1 with TRBJ2-1; D is perhaps TRBD2 (5 bases). This CDR3 contains 12 residues. Deletions cut 3 bases from V and 6 bases from J, with 6 bases between. From germline, CDR1 is WNHNN and CDR2 SYGVQD (reference sequence). CDR3 coding DNA: TGCGCCAGCAGTGAAAGCGGCAATGAGCAGTTCTTC. Translating it yields CASSESGNEQFF.

The chain joins TRBV5-1 to TRBJ2-7; 9 bases are a match to TRBD1. Germline CDR1 is SGHRS and CDR2 is YFSETQ. The CDR3 contains 15 residues. Trimming took 1 base from V and 6 from J; bases not matched to a gene: 8. The DNA of the CDR3 is TGCGCCAGCAGCTTGATGACAGGGGGACTCCCCGAGCAGTACTTC. As protein: CASSLMTGGLPEQYF. Based on the CDR3 plus reference TRBV5-1 and TRBJ2-7, the full variable domain is KAGVTQTPRYLIKTRGQQVTLSCSPISGHRSVSWYQQTPGQGLQFLFEYFSETQRNKGNFPGRFSGRQFSNSRSEMNVSTLELGDSALYLCASSLMTGGLPEQYFGPGTRLTVT.

CDR3 region: CAWDRQKNTEAFF. In nucleotides, the CDR3 is TGTGCCTGGGATCGGCAGAAGAACACTGAAGCTTTCTTT. The chain recombines TRBV30 with TRBJ1-1; D gene ambiguous. Germline V gene sequence: CDR1 GTSNPN, CDR2 SVGIG (reference sequence). The CDR3 totals 13 residues. Trimming removed 5 bases at V and 1 base at J, with 11 bases between. Combining the CDR3 with reference TRBV30 and TRBJ1-1 gives the whole variable domain SQTIHQWPATLVQPVGSPLSLECTVEGTSNPNLYWYRQAAGRGLQLLFYSVGIGQISSEVPQNLSASRPQDRQFILSSKKLLLSDSGFYLCAWDRQKNTEAFFGQGTRLTVV.

Only one count was recorded for this clone. This chain uses TRBV5-1 with TRBJ1-2, with D hard to call. Trimming left V 1 base short and J 0 bases short, with 10 bases between. From germline, CDR1 is SGHRS and CDR2 YFSETQ. CDR3 length: 15 amino acids. Written as DNA, the CDR3 is TGCGCCAGCAGCTTGTTTGATATGGCTAACTATGGCTACACCTTC. Translating it yields CASSLFDMANYGYTF.

This clone is labeled as medium-sized. The chain links TRBV6-4 to TRBJ2-3, with 11 bases that match TRBD2. The length of the CDR3 is 15 residues. Per germline, CDR1 MRHNA and CDR2 SNTAGT. Losses at the gene ends were 3 bases for V and 4 bases for J; bases not matched to a gene: 3. The CDR3 here is CASSESSGGPDTQYF. The CDR3 DNA reads TGTGCCAGCAGTGAGTCTAGCGGGGGGCCAGATACGCAGTATTTT.

V and J are TRBV10-3 and TRBJ1-1; D not resolved. The CDR3 has 14 amino acids. The V gene's germline CDR1 is ENHRY and CDR2 SYGVKD. The V end was cut by 6 bases, the J end by 1 base, with 12 bases between. The CDR3 reads CAISGSPSNTEAFF. Here the CDR3 DNA reads TGTGCCATCAGCGGAAGTCCGTCGAACACTGAAGCTTTCTTT.

The chain joins TRBV25-1 to TRBJ1-1; a possible D gene is TRBD1 (6 bases). This CDR3 is 14 amino acids long. V gave up 3 bases and J gave up 3 bases, with 11 bases separating them. Germline V gene data show CDR1 as MGHDK and CDR2 as SYGVNS. For the CDR3, the DNA is TGTGCCAGCAGTGAGCGAGGGGGGGACACTGAAGCTTTCTTT. Encoded protein: CASSERGGDTEAFF.

V gene TRBV29-1 combines with J gene TRBJ1-2; no reliable D call. CDR1 is SQVTM and CDR2 is ANQGSEA in the germline V gene. V was pared by 5 bases and J by 7 bases, with 11 bases between. The CDR3 extends over 11 amino acids. The CDR3 DNA reads TGCAGCGTTCCCGGGTTCGGTGGCTACACCTTC. Translated, it gives CSVPGFGGYTF.

The chain recombines TRBV6-5 with TRBJ2-3; no clear D gene. Germline values: CDR1 MNHEY, CDR2 SVGAGI. V lost 2 bases and J 4 bases, leaving 10 bases between the germline ends. This CDR3 comprises 14 residues. The CDR3 DNA sequence: TGTGCCAGCAGTTACGGCCGCGAACCAGATACGCAGTATTTT. Translation: CASSYGREPDTQYF.

V is TRBV19 and J is TRBJ1-1; D not certain. V lost 5 bases and J 1 base, leaving 8 bases between the germline ends. The CDR3 is 13 amino acids. Germline V gene data show CDR1 as LNHDA and CDR2 as SQIVND (reference sequence). CDR3 sequence: CASSLAKNTEAFF. The CDR3 nucleotides are TGTGCCAGTAGTTTGGCCAAGAACACTGAAGCTTTCTTT.

The chain recombines TRBV6-4 with TRBJ2-2, with 7 bases that match TRBD1. Germline V gives CDR1 MRHNA, CDR2 SNTAGT. With V trimmed by 6 bases and J by 4 bases, 5 bases remained unmatched. CDR3 size: 14 residues. The CDR3: CASSSGQITGELFF. The CDR3 DNA reads as TGTGCCAGCAGCTCGGGACAGATCACCGGGGAGCTGTTTTTT.

V usage is TRBV7-6 and J usage is TRBJ1-5, with D maybe TRBD1 (6 bases). The V gene lost 7 bases and the J gene lost 2 bases, with 9 bases spanning the gap. Germline V gene sequence: CDR1 SGHVS, CDR2 FNYEAQ. The CDR3 runs to 13 residues. This CDR3 is CASTPGGNQPQHF. The CDR3, as DNA: TGTGCCAGCACCCCAGGGGGCAATCAGCCCCAGCATTTT.